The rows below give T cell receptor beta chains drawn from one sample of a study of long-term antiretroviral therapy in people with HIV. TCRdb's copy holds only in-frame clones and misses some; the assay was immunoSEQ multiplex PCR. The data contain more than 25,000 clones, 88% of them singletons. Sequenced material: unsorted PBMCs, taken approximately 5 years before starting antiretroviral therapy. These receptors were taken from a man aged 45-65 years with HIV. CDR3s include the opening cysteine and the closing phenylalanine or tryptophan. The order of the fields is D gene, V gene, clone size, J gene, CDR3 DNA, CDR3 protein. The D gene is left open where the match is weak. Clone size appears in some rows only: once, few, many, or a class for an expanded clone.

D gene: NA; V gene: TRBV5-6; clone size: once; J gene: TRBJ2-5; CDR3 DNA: TGTGCCAGCAGCTTGGACGCGGGCTGGGGGACCCAGTACTTC; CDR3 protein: CASSLDAGWGTQYF
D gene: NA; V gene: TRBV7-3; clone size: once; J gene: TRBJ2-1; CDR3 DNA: TGTGCCAGCAGCCCCGGGGACGCATACAATGAGCAGTTCTTC; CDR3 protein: CASSPGDAYNEQFF
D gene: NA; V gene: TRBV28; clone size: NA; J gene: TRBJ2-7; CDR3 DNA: TGTGCAACAGGGAGCTCCTACGAGCAGTACTTC; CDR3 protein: CATGSSYEQYF
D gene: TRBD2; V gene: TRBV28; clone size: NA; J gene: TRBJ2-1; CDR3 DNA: TGTGCCAGCAGTTTCCCCACTAGCGGGAGAAACGAGCAGTTCTTC; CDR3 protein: CASSFPTSGRNEQFF
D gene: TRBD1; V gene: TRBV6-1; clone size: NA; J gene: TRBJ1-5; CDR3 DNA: TGTGCCAGCAGTACGGGACAGGGTGACAATCAGCCCCAGCATTTT; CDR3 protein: CASSTGQGDNQPQHF
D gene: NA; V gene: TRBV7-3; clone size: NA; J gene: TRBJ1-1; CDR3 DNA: TGTGCCAGCAGCTTAACATATAACACTGAAGCTTTCTTT; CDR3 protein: CASSLTYNTEAFF
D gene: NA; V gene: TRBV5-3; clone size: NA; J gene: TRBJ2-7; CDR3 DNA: TGTGCCGGACCCCGGACACCTTCTTACTCCTACGAGCAGTACTTC; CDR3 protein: CAGPRTPSYSYEQYF
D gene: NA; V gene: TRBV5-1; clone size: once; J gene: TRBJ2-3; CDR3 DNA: TGCGCCAGCAGCTTTCCGGGATTAGATACGCAGTATTTT; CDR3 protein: CASSFPGLDTQYF
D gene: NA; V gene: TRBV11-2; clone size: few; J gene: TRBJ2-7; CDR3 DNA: TGTGCCAGCACCCCCGGGGCAGGTCTGTCCCACGAGCAGTACTTC; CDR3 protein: CASTPGAGLSHEQYF
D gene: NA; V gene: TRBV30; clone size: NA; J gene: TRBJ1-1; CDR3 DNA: TGTGCCTGGAGTAAACTAATGATGGTGAGCGGCGCTTTCTTT; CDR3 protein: CAWSKLMMVSGAFF
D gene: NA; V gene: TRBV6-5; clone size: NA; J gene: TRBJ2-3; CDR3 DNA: TGTGCCAGCAGGGAAGATACGCAGTATTTT; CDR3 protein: CASREDTQYF
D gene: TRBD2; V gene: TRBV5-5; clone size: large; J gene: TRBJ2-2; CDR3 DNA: TGTGCCAGCAGCTTGTTGGCTAGCGGGGCAAACACCGGGGAGCTGTTTTTT; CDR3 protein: CASSLLASGANTGELFF
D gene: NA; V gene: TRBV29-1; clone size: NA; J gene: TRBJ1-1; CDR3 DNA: TGCAGCTTTCGAGGGTGGGGGAACACTGAAGCTTTCTTT; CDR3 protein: CSFRGWGNTEAFF
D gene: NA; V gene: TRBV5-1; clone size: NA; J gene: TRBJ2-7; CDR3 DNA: TGCGCCAGCAGCCAATCACAGGGAGCCACCTACGAGCAGTACTTC; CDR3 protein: CASSQSQGATYEQYF
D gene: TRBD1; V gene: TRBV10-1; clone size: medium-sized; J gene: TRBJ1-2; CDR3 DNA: TGCGCCAGCAGTGGAGGCCCGGGAGCGACAGGGAACTATGGCTACACCTTC; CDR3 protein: CASSGGPGATGNYGYTF
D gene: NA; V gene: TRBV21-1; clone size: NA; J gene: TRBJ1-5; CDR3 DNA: TGTGCCAGCAGCAAAGAAGGTGAGGGAGGCAATCAGCCCCAGCATTTT; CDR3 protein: CASSKEGEGGNQPQHF
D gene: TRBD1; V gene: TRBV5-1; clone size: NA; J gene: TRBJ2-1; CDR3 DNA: TGCGCCAGCAGCTTGGAGGGGGCCGGCTACAATGAGCAGTTCTTC; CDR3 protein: CASSLEGAGYNEQFF
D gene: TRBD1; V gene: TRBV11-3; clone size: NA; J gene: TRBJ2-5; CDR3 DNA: TGTGCCAGCAGCCCGGACAGGGGACGAGAGACCCAGTACTTC; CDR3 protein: CASSPDRGRETQYF
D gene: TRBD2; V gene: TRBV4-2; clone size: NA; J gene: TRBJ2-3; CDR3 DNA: TGTGCCAGCAGCCAAGTTCCCTGGACTAGCGGATCAGATACGCAGTATTTT; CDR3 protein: CASSQVPWTSGSDTQYF
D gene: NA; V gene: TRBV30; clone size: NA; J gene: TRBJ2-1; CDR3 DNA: TGTGCCTGGAGTGACCCCCCTCAGGGGAGAGGGGGCTACAATGAGCAGTTCTTC; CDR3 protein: CAWSDPPQGRGGYNEQFF
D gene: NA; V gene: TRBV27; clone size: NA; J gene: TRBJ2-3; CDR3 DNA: TGTGCCAGCCACGCCACAGATACGCAGTATTTT; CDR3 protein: CASHATDTQYF
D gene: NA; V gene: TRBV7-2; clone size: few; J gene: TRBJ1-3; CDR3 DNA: TGTGCCAGCAGCCCATACCGGGACACCGTCTCTGGAAACACCATATATTTT; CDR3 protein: CASSPYRDTVSGNTIYF
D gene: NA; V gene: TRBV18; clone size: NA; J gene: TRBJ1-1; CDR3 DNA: TGTGCCAGCTCACCACGCTCGGAAGTCACTGAAGCTTTCTTT; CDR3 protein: CASSPRSEVTEAFF
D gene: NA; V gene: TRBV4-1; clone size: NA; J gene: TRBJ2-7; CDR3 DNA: TGCGCCAGCAGCCAACGAGGGCAGATCGCCTACGAGCAGTACTTC; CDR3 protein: CASSQRGQIAYEQYF
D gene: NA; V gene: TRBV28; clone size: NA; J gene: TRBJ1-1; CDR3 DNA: TGTGCCAGCAGTTTGTCGGAACTTGAAGCTTTCTTT; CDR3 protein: CASSLSELEAFF
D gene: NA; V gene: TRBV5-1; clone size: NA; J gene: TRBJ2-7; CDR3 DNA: TGCGCCAGCAGCTTTAGGTGGGGGGCCCACGAGCAGTACTTC; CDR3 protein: CASSFRWGAHEQYF
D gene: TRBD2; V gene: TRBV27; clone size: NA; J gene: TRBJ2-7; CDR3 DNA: TGTGCCAGCAGTAAGACTAGCGCAAGTTCCTACGAGCAGTACTTC; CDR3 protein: CASSKTSASSYEQYF
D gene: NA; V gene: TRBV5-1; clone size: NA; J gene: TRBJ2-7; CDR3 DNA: TGCGCCAGCAGCCCTGGACTCGGGCAGTACTTC; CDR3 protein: CASSPGLGQYF
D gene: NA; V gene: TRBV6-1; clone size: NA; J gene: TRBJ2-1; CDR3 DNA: TGTGCCAGCAGTGAAGAGTCGACGGACAGATACTCCTACAATGAGCAGTTCTTC; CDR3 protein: CASSEESTDRYSYNEQFF
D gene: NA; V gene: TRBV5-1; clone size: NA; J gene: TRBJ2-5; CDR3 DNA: TGCGCCAGCAGCTTCGAGGGGCTGACCCAGTACTTC; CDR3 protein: CASSFEGLTQYF
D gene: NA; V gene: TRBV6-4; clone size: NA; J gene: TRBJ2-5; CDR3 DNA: TGTGCCAGCAGTGAACTAGCACCCCAAGAGACCCAGTACTTC; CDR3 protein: CASSELAPQETQYF
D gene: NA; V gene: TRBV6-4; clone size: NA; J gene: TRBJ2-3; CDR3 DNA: TGTGCCAGCAGTGACAGGGCTGAAACAGATACGCAGTATTTT; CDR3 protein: CASSDRAETDTQYF
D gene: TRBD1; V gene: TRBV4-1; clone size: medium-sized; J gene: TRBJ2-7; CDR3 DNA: TGCGCCAGCAGCTTTCGACAGGGAAACTACGAGCAGTACTTC; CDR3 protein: CASSFRQGNYEQYF
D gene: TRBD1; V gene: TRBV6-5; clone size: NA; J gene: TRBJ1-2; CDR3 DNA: TGTGCCAGCAGTTACGGTGACAGGGTCAGAGGCTACACCTTC; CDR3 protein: CASSYGDRVRGYTF
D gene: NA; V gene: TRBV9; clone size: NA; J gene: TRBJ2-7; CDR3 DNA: TGTGCCAGCAGCGTAGCTACAGGGAGCGGGTACGAGCAGTACTTC; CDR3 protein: CASSVATGSGYEQYF
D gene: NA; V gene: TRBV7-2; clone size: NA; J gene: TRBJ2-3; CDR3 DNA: TGTGCCAGCAGGTTACAGGGTTTCGCAGATACGCAGTATTTT; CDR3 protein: CASRLQGFADTQYF